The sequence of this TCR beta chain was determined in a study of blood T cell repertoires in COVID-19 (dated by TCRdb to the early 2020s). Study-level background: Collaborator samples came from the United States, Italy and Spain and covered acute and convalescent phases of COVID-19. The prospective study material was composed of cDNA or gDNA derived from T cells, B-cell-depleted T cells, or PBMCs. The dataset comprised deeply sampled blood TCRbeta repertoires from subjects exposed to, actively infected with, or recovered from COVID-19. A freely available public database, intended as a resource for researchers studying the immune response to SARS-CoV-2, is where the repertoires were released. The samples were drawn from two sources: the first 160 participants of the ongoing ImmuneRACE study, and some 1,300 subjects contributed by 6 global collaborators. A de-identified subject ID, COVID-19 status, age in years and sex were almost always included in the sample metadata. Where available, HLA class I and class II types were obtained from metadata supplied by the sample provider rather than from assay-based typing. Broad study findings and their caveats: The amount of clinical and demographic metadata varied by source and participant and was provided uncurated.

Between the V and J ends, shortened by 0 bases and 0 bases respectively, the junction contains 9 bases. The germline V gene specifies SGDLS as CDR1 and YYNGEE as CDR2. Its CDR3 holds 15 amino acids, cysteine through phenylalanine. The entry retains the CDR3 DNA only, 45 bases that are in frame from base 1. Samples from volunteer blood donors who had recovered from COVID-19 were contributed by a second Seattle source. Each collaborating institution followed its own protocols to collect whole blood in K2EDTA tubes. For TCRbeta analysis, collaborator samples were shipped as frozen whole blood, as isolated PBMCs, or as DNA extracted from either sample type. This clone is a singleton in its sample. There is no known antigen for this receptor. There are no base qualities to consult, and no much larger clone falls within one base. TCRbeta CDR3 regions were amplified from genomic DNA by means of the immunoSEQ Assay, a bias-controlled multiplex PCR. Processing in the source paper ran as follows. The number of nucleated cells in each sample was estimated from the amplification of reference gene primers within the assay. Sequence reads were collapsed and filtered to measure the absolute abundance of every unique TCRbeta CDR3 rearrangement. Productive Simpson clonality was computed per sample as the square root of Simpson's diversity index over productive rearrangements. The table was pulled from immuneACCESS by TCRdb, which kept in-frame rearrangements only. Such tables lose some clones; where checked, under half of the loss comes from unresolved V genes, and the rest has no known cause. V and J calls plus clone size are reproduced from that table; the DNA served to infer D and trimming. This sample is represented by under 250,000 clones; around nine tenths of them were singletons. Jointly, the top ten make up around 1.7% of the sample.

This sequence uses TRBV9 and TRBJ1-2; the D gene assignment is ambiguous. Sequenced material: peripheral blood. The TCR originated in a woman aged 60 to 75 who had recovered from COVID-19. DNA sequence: TGTGCCAGCAGCGTAGACACCCTCACTAACTATGGCTACACCTTC. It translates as CASSVDTLTNYGYTF.